Shown below are 23 T cell receptor beta chains from a single sample sequenced in a study of beta chain features in type 1 diabetes. Findings of the study overall: When Type 1 diabetes patients were examined, their TCRB CDR3s proved moderately but significantly shorter in all four CD4+ subsets.

The antigens these receptors bind are not known. TCRB transcripts that were expressed got sequenced, as all of the isolated RNA had been reverse transcribed. Clones were sequenced by immunoSEQ multiplex PCR, and TCRdb holds only the in-frame ones, with some missing. The sample lists over 200,000 clones, 11% occurring once. The source material was naive CD4+ T cells from blood. These receptors were collected from a man younger than 40 with type 1 diabetes.

This clone was seen a few times. This chain joins TRBV7-9 and TRBJ2-5; 10 bases map to TRBD2. The germline V gene has CDR1 SEHNR and CDR2 FQNEAQ (reference sequence). The CDR3 is 16 amino acids. After removal of 5 bases from V and 5 bases from J, the junction contained 11 bases not matched to a gene. CDR3: CASSPLGLAVPETQYF. CDR3 in DNA: TGTGCCAGCAGCCCCCTAGGACTAGCGGTTCCGGAGACCCAGTACTTC.

The chain uses TRBV7-6 and TRBJ1-2; D remains unclear. The CDR3 sequence is 15 residues long. V was cut by 5 bases and J by 8 bases, with 21 bases left in between. From germline, CDR1 is SGHVS and CDR2 FNYEAQ. CDR3 in DNA: TGTGCCAGCAGCCACCGGGATCCCCTCAATGGGGGCTACACCTTC. Its translation: CASSHRDPLNGGYTF.

Only a few counts were recorded for this clone. The chain combines TRBV9 with TRBJ1-6; TRBD1 agrees at 10 bases. This CDR3 has 15 residues. V shed 3 bases, J shed 7 bases, and the junction held 4 bases outside the gene matches. Germline CDR1 reads SGDLS; CDR2 reads YYNGEE. The CDR3 sequence is CASSAGQGKNSPLHF. The CDR3 coding sequence is TGTGCCAGCAGCGCGGGACAGGGGAAAAATTCACCCCTCCACTTT.

This clone was detected only a few times. The chain combines TRBV29-1 with TRBJ1-1; unclear D gene. This CDR3 is 11 amino acids long. V lost 7 bases and J 5 bases, leaving 11 bases between the germline ends. Germline CDR1 reads SQVTM; CDR2 reads ANQGSEA. The CDR3 coding sequence is TGCAGCGCGGGTTTTGTGACTGAAGCTTTCTTT. Translated, it gives CSAGFVTEAFF.

In its sample, this clone was seen a few times. The chain combines TRBV6-1 with TRBJ2-5; 7 bases fit TRBD2. The ends lost 3 bases at V and 10 bases at J; junction bases unmatched: 5. This CDR3 has 12 amino acids. Germline lookup yields CDR1 MNHNS and CDR2 SASEGT. This CDR3 is CASSEGGINQYF. The CDR3 DNA reads TGTGCCAGCAGTGAGGGAGGGATTAACCAGTACTTC.

This sequence joins TRBV5-1 and TRBJ2-1; a weak D match, TRBD2 (6 bases). This CDR3 has 16 residues. Per the germline V gene, CDR1 is SGHRS and CDR2 is YFSETQ. Deletions cut 3 bases from V and 4 bases from J, with 17 bases between. The chain's CDR3 is CASSSANSGFYNEQFF. The CDR3 nucleotides are TGCGCCAGCAGCTCCGCCAACAGCGGGTTTTACAATGAGCAGTTCTTC.

This clone was counted only a few times. This sequence joins TRBV30 and TRBJ2-5, with 11 bases that match TRBD2. Germline V gives CDR1 GTSNPN, CDR2 SVGIG (reference sequence). The J segment lost 5 bases and the V segment lost 4 bases, leaving 0 bases of the junction unmatched. This CDR3 comprises 12 residues. The CDR3: CAWIAGGETQYF. CDR3 nucleotides: TGTGCCTGGATAGCGGGGGGGGAGACCCAGTACTTC.

The chain uses TRBV27 and TRBJ1-1; 7 bases agree with TRBD1. CDR1 is MNHEY, CDR2 SMNVEV, per germline (reference sequence). V lost 8 bases and J lost 11; bases outside the gene matches: 14. This CDR3 has 13 residues. CDR3 protein: CASSLQGGLGAFF. CDR3 bases: TGTGCCAGCTCCCTGCAGGGGGGCCTTGGGGCTTTCTTT.

The rearrangement uses TRBV9 and TRBJ2-2, with D tentatively TRBD2 (5 bases). Per germline, CDR1 SGDLS and CDR2 YYNGEE. V lost 5 bases to trimming and J lost 6 bases, with 14 bases between them. CDR3 length equals 14 residues. The CDR3 DNA sequence: TGTGCCAGCAGGAGCGGATTATACGCCGGGGAGCTGTTTTTT. This gives the protein CASRSGLYAGELFF.

This clone was picked up a small number of times. J is TRBJ1-2 and V is TRBV5-4; D gene ambiguous. CDR1 is SGHNT and CDR2 is YYREEE in the germline V gene (reference sequence). Trimming cost V 2 bases and J 4 bases, with 3 bases left between them. The length of the CDR3 is 11 residues. CDR3 in amino acids: CASSFGYGYTF. The CDR3 coding sequence is TGTGCCAGCAGCTTCGGCTATGGCTACACCTTC.

The V gene is TRBV30, the J gene TRBJ1-2; D not certain. Looked up from germline, CDR1 is GTSNPN and CDR2 is SVGIG (reference sequence). Trimming stripped 5 bases from V and 0 bases from J, with 7 bases between. The CDR3 spans 12 residues. The DNA of the CDR3 is TGTGCCTGGTCGGTGTCTAACTATGGCTACACCTTC. It translates to CAWSVSNYGYTF.

The rearrangement joins TRBV6-5 to TRBJ2-2; 9 nucleotides align to TRBD2. Unmatched junction bases numbered 9, after V lost 11 bases and J lost 2 bases. This CDR3 is built from 15 residues. From germline, CDR1 is MNHEY and CDR2 SVGAGI. The CDR3 nucleotides read TGTGCCGCCCGGAGCGGGGGGACAAACACCGGGGAGCTGTTTTTT. Residues: CAARSGGTNTGELFF.

The rearrangement joins TRBV5-1 to TRBJ2-3; TRBD1 matches 9 bases. V trimming: 0 bases; J trimming: 2 bases; junction bases outside the gene matches: 4. The CDR3 sequence is 16 residues long. Germline CDR1 SGHRS, CDR2 YFSETQ. The CDR3 region is CASSLAGTGTTDTQYF. The CDR3 region has the DNA TGCGCCAGCAGCTTGGCCGGGACAGGGACCACAGATACGCAGTATTTT. Complete variable domain (other parts from reference TRBV5-1 and TRBJ2-3): KAGVTQTPRYLIKTRGQQVTLSCSPISGHRSVSWYQQTPGQGLQFLFEYFSETQRNKGNFPGRFSGRQFSNSRSEMNVSTLELGDSALYLCASSLAGTGTTDTQYFGPGTRLTVL.

The chain combines TRBV7-9 with TRBJ1-4, with 7 bases that match TRBD1. Germline V gene sequence: CDR1 SEHNR, CDR2 FQNEAQ (reference sequence). The trim removed 5 bases at V and 6 bases at J, leaving 12 bases unmatched. The CDR3 has 16 amino acids. CDR3 in amino acids: CASSPGTVSLYEKLFF. DNA for the CDR3: TGTGCCAGCAGCCCCGGGACAGTGTCCTTGTATGAAAAACTGTTTTTT. The whole variable domain, remainder taken from reference TRBV7-9 and TRBJ1-4, is DTGVSQNPRHKITKRGQNVTFRCDPISEHNRLYWYRQTLGQGPEFLTYFQNEAQLEKSRLLSDRFSAERPKGSFSTLEIQRTEQGDSAMYLCASSPGTVSLYEKLFFGSGTQLSVL.

The J gene is TRBJ2-7, the V gene TRBV13; 7 nucleotides line up with TRBD1. The CDR3 has 14 amino acids. The trim removed 5 bases at V and 1 base at J, leaving 5 bases unmatched. Germline CDR1 reads PRHDT; CDR2 reads FYEKMQ (reference sequence). The CDR3 region has the DNA TGTGCCAGCAGCAAACCGGGACAGTCCTACGAGCAGTACTTC. The encoded protein is CASSKPGQSYEQYF.

The genes are TRBV5-4 and TRBJ2-5, with TRBD2 matching 7 bases. This CDR3 contains 14 residues. The germline V gene has CDR1 SGHNT and CDR2 YYREEE (reference sequence). The junction had 6 bases not matched to a gene; V was cut back by 5 bases and J by 2 bases. Here the CDR3 reads CASSNGGLQETQYF. The DNA for the CDR3 is TGTGCCAGCAGTAACGGGGGGTTACAAGAGACCCAGTACTTC.

The V gene is TRBV14, the J gene TRBJ2-3; D not certain. The CDR3 runs 11 residues. Trimming stripped 4 bases from V and 7 bases from J, with 6 bases between. Germline V gene lookup returns CDR1 SGHDN and CDR2 FVKESK. CDR3 residues: CASSPSNTQYF. CDR3 in DNA: TGTGCCAGCAGCCCTTCTAATACGCAGTATTTT.

This clone appeared a few times. The rearrangement uses TRBV19 and TRBJ1-5, with a tentative D call TRBD1 (5 bases). Trimming left V 4 bases short and J 7 bases short, with 14 bases between. Germline assignment: CDR1 LNHDA and CDR2 SQIVND (reference sequence). The CDR3 is 14 residues long. In DNA form, the CDR3 reads TGTGCCAGTAGTAGCGTGGGGGGTCTACAGCCCCAGCATTTT. It codes for CASSSVGGLQPQHF. The full variable domain, in which reference TRBV19 and TRBJ1-5 provide the parts outside the CDR3, is DGGITQSPKYLFRKEGQNVTLSCEQNLNHDAMYWYRQDPGQGLRLIYYSQIVNDFQKGDIAEGYSVSREKKESFPLTVTSAQKNPTAFYLCASSSVGGLQPQHFGDGTRLSIL.

This rearrangement joins TRBV5-4 to TRBJ2-1, with D unresolved. The CDR3 runs 14 residues. The V end was cut by 0 bases, the J end by 5 bases, with 9 bases between. Germline values: CDR1 SGHNT, CDR2 YYREEE (reference sequence). The CDR3 loop is CASSLGYSDNEQFF. DNA for the CDR3: TGTGCCAGCAGCTTGGGATACAGTGACAATGAGCAGTTCTTC.

In its sample, this clone was seen a few times. At one of its ends the junction is not consistent with the germline gene, which may arise from a read error. The chain links TRBV20-1 to TRBJ2-7, with D possibly TRBD1 on 6 matching bases. CDR3 size: 11 residues. Germline lookup yields CDR1 DFQATT and CDR2 SNEGSKA (reference sequence). The CDR3 region has the DNA TGCAGTGCTAGTGCAGACCGGGACAACTTCTTC. Amino acid sequence: CSASADRDNFF.

There are a few counts of this clone. The chain recombines TRBV7-2 with TRBJ2-1, with D possibly TRBD1 on 6 matching bases. Trimming left V 1 base short and J 9 bases short, with 10 bases between. Germline V gene data show CDR1 as SGHTA and CDR2 as FQGNSA. This CDR3 has 13 amino acids. Here the CDR3 DNA reads TGTGCCAGCAGCTTAGGGACAGTAGGTGAGCAGTTCTTC. Its protein product is CASSLGTVGEQFF.

The rearrangement links TRBV10-3 to TRBJ2-7; D might be TRBD1 (5 bases). The length of the CDR3 is 13 residues. CDR1 and CDR2 (germline): ENHRY, SYGVKD. The ends were cut back, 6 bases at V and 1 base at J, with 10 bases in the middle. CDR3 region: CAIRTQGSYEQYF. In DNA, the CDR3 is TGTGCCATCAGAACCCAGGGATCCTACGAGCAGTACTTC.

The chain joins TRBV19 to TRBJ2-1; no definite D call. Germline V lookup: CDR1 LNHDA, CDR2 SQIVND (reference sequence). Trimming removed 8 bases from V and 4 bases from J, with 15 bases in between. CDR3 length equals 14 residues. CDR3 nucleotides: TGTGCCAGTGGAGATGGAACGAGTTACAATGAGCAGTTCTTC. Its protein product is CASGDGTSYNEQFF.